The 25 T cell receptor beta chains given below trace back to one sample, sequenced in a study of blood T cell repertoires in COVID-19. Clones were read by immunoSEQ multiplex PCR, and TCRdb kept only the in-frame ones, dropping some. The sample holds about 73,000 clones; 84% are singletons and the top ten take over 25%. The specimen sequenced was peripheral blood. The receptors were gathered from a human donor in a cohort sampled during active COVID-19.

The chain has TRBV5-1 and TRBJ1-2, with TRBD1 matching 12 bases. There are 16 residues in the CDR3. Trimming took 3 bases from V and 2 from J; bases not matched to a gene: 5. The germline V gene has CDR1 SGHRS and CDR2 YFSETQ. CDR3 nucleotides: TGCGCCAGCAGCTCCCGGGACAGGGGGCGAAACTATGGCTACACCTTC. As protein: CASSSRDRGRNYGYTF.

This sequence joins TRBV5-1 and TRBJ2-3; TRBD2 matches 10 bases. This CDR3 comprises 17 residues. Germline-derived CDR1 and CDR2 are SGHRS and YFSETQ. Unmatched junction bases numbered 13, after V lost 4 bases and J lost 5 bases. This chain's CDR3 is CASSPYKRGGRLDTQYF. The CDR3 bases are TGCGCCAGCAGCCCCTACAAGCGGGGGGGCCGGTTAGATACGCAGTATTTT.

This clone has a count of ten or more. The chain links TRBV4-1 to TRBJ1-5; no reliable D call. V shed 1 base and J shed 2 bases, with 9 bases lying between them. Germline V lookup: CDR1 MGHRA, CDR2 YSYEKL. This CDR3 has 15 amino acids. The CDR3 loop is CASSQGGSGNQPQHF. The CDR3 bases are TGCGCCAGCAGCCAAGGCGGATCAGGCAATCAGCCCCAGCATTTT.

As DNA, the CDR3 is TGCACCAGCAGCCCGAGCGGGGGGGCCACAAATGAGCAGTTCTTC. It is translated as CTSSPSGGATNEQFF. This chain links TRBV1 with TRBJ2-1; TRBD2 is the table's D call and was not checked against the DNA. TRBV1 is a documented pseudogene. This CDR3 has 15 amino acids.

The V call is TRBV19, the J call TRBJ2-2, with 8 positions matching TRBD1. V lost 5 bases and J lost 4; bases outside the gene matches: 3. There are 14 residues in the CDR3. Looked up from germline, CDR1 is LNHDA and CDR2 is SQIVND (reference sequence). The DNA for the CDR3 is TGTGCCAGTAGTCTTACAGGGGGCACCGGGGAGCTGTTTTTT. Amino acids: CASSLTGGTGELFF.

This clone has just one count. The chain links TRBV5-1 to TRBJ2-3; TRBD2 matches at 9 bases. There are 17 residues in the CDR3. The V and J ends lost 4 bases and 5 bases, in that order; junction bases with no gene match: 14. Per germline, CDR1 SGHRS and CDR2 YFSETQ. CDR3 residues: CASSPGVSSGGIDTQYF. The CDR3 DNA is TGCGCCAGCAGCCCGGGAGTTAGTAGCGGGGGCATAGATACGCAGTATTTT.

The V gene is TRBV6-5, the J gene TRBJ2-7, with 10 bases that match TRBD1. V dropped 10 bases and J dropped 1; count of bases not matched to a gene: 4. Germline V gene data show CDR1 as MNHEY and CDR2 as SVGAGI. This CDR3 has 13 residues. CDR3 sequence: CATRTGGSYEQYF. The CDR3 bases are TGTGCCACCCGGACAGGGGGTTCCTACGAGCAGTACTTC.

V gene TRBV5-1 combines with J gene TRBJ2-1, with 10 bases identical to TRBD2. The length of the CDR3 is 16 residues. The junction had 8 bases not matched to a gene; V was cut back by 1 base and J by 7 bases. The germline V gene encodes CDR1 SGHRS and CDR2 YFSETQ. The CDR3 sequence is CASSLPPASGGNEQFF. As DNA, the CDR3 is TGCGCCAGCAGCTTGCCCCCGGCTAGCGGGGGAAATGAGCAGTTCTTC.

This clone occurred once. The chain recombines TRBV6-4 with TRBJ1-5; the D gene is possibly TRBD1 (5 bases). The CDR3 spans 17 residues. Trimming removed 0 bases from V and 2 bases from J, with 14 bases in between. Per the germline V gene, CDR1 is MRHNA and CDR2 is SNTAGT. This CDR3 is CASSDSFFKGGNQPQHF. For the CDR3, the DNA is TGTGCCAGCAGTGACTCCTTTTTTAAAGGGGGCAATCAGCCCCAGCATTTT.

The chain employs TRBV27 and TRBJ2-7; unclear D gene. Germline values: CDR1 MNHEY, CDR2 SMNVEV (reference sequence). The CDR3 is 13 residues long. V lost 6 bases, J lost 2 bases, and 11 bases lay in between. The CDR3 loop reads CASSLTPTYEQYF. CDR3 bases: TGTGCCAGCAGCCTCACACCAACCTACGAGCAGTACTTC.

The chain links TRBV4-1 to TRBJ2-3; 9 nucleotides match TRBD2. V lost 0 bases to trimming and J lost 2 bases; unmatched junction nucleotides: 6. The CDR3 is 17 residues long. Germline lookup yields CDR1 MGHRA and CDR2 YSYEKL. CDR3 nucleotide sequence: TGCGCCAGCAGCCAAGATGGTAGCGGGGGACTCACAGATACGCAGTATTTT. It is translated as CASSQDGSGGLTDTQYF.

The chain couples TRBV2 to TRBJ1-2, with a possible D match to TRBD1 (6 bases). In germline, CDR1 is SNHLY, CDR2 FYNNEI. Trimming shortened V by 6 bases and J by 5 bases, and 10 bases separated the two germline ends. CDR3 size: 12 residues. The DNA of the CDR3 is TGTGCCAGCAGCCGGACAGCTTATGGCTACACCTTC. Translating gives CASSRTAYGYTF.

The V and J genes are TRBV3-1 (or the pseudogene TRBV3-2) and TRBJ1-1, with 10 bases aligning to TRBD1. Trimming cost V 3 bases and J 6 bases; bases outside gene matches: 10. Germline V gives CDR1 LGHDT, CDR2 YNNKEL (reference sequence). The CDR3 spans 16 residues. CDR3 in DNA: TGTGCCAGCAGCCACCCAAGCGGGACAGGGGTCCCTGAAGCTTTCTTT. Protein: CASSHPSGTGVPEAFF.

The chain is built from TRBV2 and TRBJ1-2; D is undetermined. Deletions cut 5 bases from V and 4 bases from J, with 5 bases between. Looked up from germline, CDR1 is SNHLY and CDR2 is FYNNEI. The CDR3 runs to 11 residues. CDR3 bases: TGTGCCAGCAGTCCCGTCTATGGCTACACCTTC. Protein: CASSPVYGYTF.

The chain combines TRBV10-1 with TRBJ1-5; the D is unclear. Germline CDR1 is WNHNN and CDR2 is SYGVQD (reference sequence). CDR3 length: 13 residues. Between the trimmed V and J ends, which lost 6 bases and 0 bases, there was a span of 6 bases. Here the CDR3 reads CASREHSNQPQHF. DNA for the CDR3: TGCGCCAGCAGGGAGCATAGCAATCAGCCCCAGCATTTT.

V and J are TRBV9 and TRBJ2-2; D not resolved. This CDR3 spans 14 amino acids. Trimming took off 4 bases at V and 1 base at J, with 8 bases between the two ends. The germline V gene has CDR1 SGDLS and CDR2 YYNGEE. Here the CDR3 reads CASSPSRNTGELFF. CDR3 bases: TGTGCCAGCAGCCCGTCCCGGAACACCGGGGAGCTGTTTTTT.

V is TRBV19 and J is TRBJ2-7; perhaps TRBD2 as D (5 bases). Per the germline V gene, CDR1 is LNHDA and CDR2 is SQIVND (reference sequence). With 1 base removed from V and 4 bases from J, the gap between germline ends came to 8 bases. This CDR3 has 13 amino acids. The CDR3 DNA sequence: TGTGCCAGTAGTATAGCGGGAAGGTACGAGCAGTACTTC. Encoded protein: CASSIAGRYEQYF.

The chain is built from TRBV5-6 and TRBJ2-7, with 10 bases aligning to TRBD1. CDR1 is SGHDT and CDR2 is YYEEEE in the germline V gene. This CDR3 has 17 amino acids. The V and J ends lost 0 bases and 9 bases, in that order; junction bases with no gene match: 15. Here the CDR3 reads CASSLGTGGSWTSGQYF. DNA of the CDR3: TGTGCCAGCAGCTTGGGGACAGGGGGATCCTGGACGAGCGGGCAGTACTTC.

The rearrangement links TRBV12-3 or TRBV12-4 to TRBJ1-2, with D perhaps TRBD1 (5 bases). Trimming removed 5 bases at V and 8 bases at J, with 12 bases between. This CDR3 is 12 amino acids long. The CDR3 nucleotides read TGTGCCAGCAGTCCGCAGGGTCGAGGCTACACCTTC. It encodes CASSPQGRGYTF.

The gene calls are TRBV5-1 and TRBJ1-1; 7 nucleotides agree with TRBD1. V lost 7 bases and J lost 0; bases outside the gene matches: 12. CDR3 length equals 16 residues. The germline gives CDR1 SGHRS, CDR2 YFSETQ. In nucleotides, the CDR3 is TGCGCCAGCGGTTATCGGGACAGCTTCATGAACACTGAAGCTTTCTTT. This gives the protein CASGYRDSFMNTEAFF.

Notes on this clone: Other DNA sequences in the sample encode the same CDR3. The rearrangement uses TRBV5-4 and TRBJ2-5; D is perhaps TRBD1 (5 bases). This CDR3 spans 13 amino acids. Per germline, CDR1 SGHNT and CDR2 YYREEE (reference sequence). The ends were cut back, 1 base at V and 3 bases at J, with 7 bases in the middle. The CDR3 DNA sequence: TGTGCCAGCAGCTTGCCAGGGAAAGAGACCCAGTACTTC. Translating it yields CASSLPGKETQYF.

The chain has TRBV27 and TRBJ2-3; maybe TRBD1 (6 bases). Germline lookup yields CDR1 MNHEY and CDR2 SMNVEV (reference sequence). The CDR3 has 12 residues. The V end lost 4 bases, the J end lost 6 bases, and 8 bases lay between the germline ends. DNA for the CDR3: TGTGCCAGCAGTTCTCAGGGGGATACGCAGTATTTT. Protein sequence: CASSSQGDTQYF.

The rearrangement links TRBV19 to TRBJ2-1; TRBD2 aligns across 9 bases. Germline assignment: CDR1 LNHDA and CDR2 SQIVND (reference sequence). J lost 0 bases, V lost 3 bases, and 9 bases had no gene match. The CDR3 is made up of 18 amino acids. CDR3 amino acids: CASSIGRGGALSYNEQFF. CDR3 bases: TGTGCCAGTAGTATCGGTCGCGGGGGGGCCCTCTCCTACAATGAGCAGTTCTTC. Looking up the rest from reference TRBV19 and TRBJ2-1 gives the full variable domain: DGGITQSPKYLFRKEGQNVTLSCEQNLNHDAMYWYRQDPGQGLRLIYYSQIVNDFQKGDIAEGYSVSREKKESFPLTVTSAQKNPTAFYLCASSIGRGGALSYNEQFFGPGTRLTVL.

The V gene is TRBV29-1, the J gene TRBJ2-5; possible D gene TRBD1, 6 bases. The V gene lost 0 bases and the J gene lost 5 bases, with 16 bases spanning the gap. Looked up from germline, CDR1 is SQVTM and CDR2 is ANQGSEA. The CDR3 has 15 amino acids. CDR3 sequence reads: CSVEEGRGLMETQYF. CDR3 coding DNA: TGCAGCGTTGAAGAGGGCAGGGGATTAATGGAGACCCAGTACTTC.

The chain joins TRBV11-2 to TRBJ1-6; 7 nucleotides line up with TRBD1. The CDR3 covers 14 residues. The V and J ends lost 5 bases and 9 bases, in that order; junction bases with no gene match: 7. The germline V gene encodes CDR1 SGHAT and CDR2 FQNNGV. The CDR3 is CASSAQGIGSPLHF. DNA of the CDR3: TGTGCCAGCAGCGCACAGGGGATTGGTTCACCCCTCCACTTT.